The present entry profiles one T cell receptor beta chain with its context. Its specificity is not known. This sample stems from a study of T cell repertoires in cytomegalovirus infection. Across the study: Recently identified HLA-C-restricted and well-studied HLA-B-restricted CMV epitopes were used. Matching HLA type, along with CMV infection, was indicated by public TCR beta signatures. Broader study findings: Based on cumulative public TCR beta family frequency, carriers of CMV plus the relevant HLA were identified. Ex vivo responses were dominated by HLA-C-restricted CMV-specific TCR beta clonotypes.

TCRdb re-called the reads through MiXCR, storing one row per CDR3 protein. The repertoire holds about 340,000 distinct CDR3 sequences, with around 29% as singletons. This TCR was recovered from a human donor in good health (CMV status not recorded). Some clones in this sample may be carry-over from other donors' samples. This material consisted of cultured PBMCs, taken from culture after CMV antigen stimulation.

In DNA form, the CDR3 reads TGTGCCAGCAGCTTCCTCCCGCGGGCCTCCTACAATGAGCAGTTCTTC. As protein: CASSFLPRASYNEQFF. The chain combines TRBV7-9 with TRBJ2-1; D is perhaps TRBD2 (5 bases). The length of the CDR3 is 16 residues. Germline loops: CDR1 SEHNR, CDR2 FQNEAQ (reference sequence). V gave up 3 bases and J gave up 0 bases, with 12 bases separating them.